This T cell receptor beta chain was found in a study of sequential checkpoint blockade in melanoma. Noted treatment: randomized to nivolumab then ipilimumab (arm A) or the reverse (arm B). By sample share, this clone is medium-sized. This CDR3 contains 14 residues. V lost 1 base and J lost 4, with 10 bases in between. Germline V gene lookup returns CDR1 SGHNT and CDR2 YENEEA. TCRdb keeps only in-frame clones here, not all; method: immunoSEQ multiplex PCR. The data show about 2,200 clones, with about a sixth seen just once and about 20% held by the top ten. The source material was tumor tissue (inferred from file names), sampled from a patient given nivolumab and ipilimumab in sequence. This TCR was recovered from a human donor with melanoma. The rearrangement uses TRBV11-3 and TRBJ1-2; D may be TRBD1 (5 bases). CDR3: CASSLGGPSYGYTF. The CDR3 DNA reads TGTGCCAGCAGCTTAGGGGGCCCATCCTATGGCTACACCTTC.